Here is one T cell receptor beta chain with its context. Its antigen is unidentified. This specimen comes from a study of T-cell reconstitution after alpha-beta-depleted transplantation in children. Findings and caveats of the study: Surviving recipient T cells and intrathymic progenitors accounted for some patients' high TCRbeta diversity at day 60.

Unique molecular identifiers were used in preparing the TCRbeta library. TCRdb ran MiXCR on the PCR reads and lists one entry per CDR3 protein. The data contain 97,000 or so distinct CDR3 sequences, over 6% of them singletons. Germline CDR1 SGHRS, CDR2 YFSETQ. Trimming removed 2 bases from V and 2 bases from J; junction bases left unmatched: 1. The CDR3 sequence is 14 residues long. This sequence was found in a boy younger than 10 with acute lymphoblastic leukemia, due to receive a stem cell transplant. V and J are TRBV5-1 and TRBJ1-1, with 9 bases fitting TRBD1. The sequences come from PBMCs, collected before TCRalphabeta/CD19-depleted stem cell transplant. The CDR3 DNA reads TGCGCCAGCAGCTTCACAGGGGGCAACACTGAAGCTTTCTTT. It translates to CASSFTGGNTEAFF.